This T cell receptor (beta chain) was identified during a study of regulatory T cells in long-lasting Graves disease. Study-wide results and caveats: TRBV28, TRBJ1-2 and TRBJ2-5 were favored in persistent disease.

Note on this clonotype: What it binds is unknown.

Time point indicated: newly diagnosed GD, antithyroid drugs for less than 3 months. Isolated PBMC RNA provided the starting material for the TCR library. Through Arm-PCR of CDR3 regions and iRepertoire HTBI primers, TCR beta libraries were built. TCRdb re-called the multiplex PCR reads through MiXCR, storing one row per CDR3 protein. The sample includes a few hundred thousand distinct CDR3 sequences, roughly 17% of them seen just once. CDR3 length: 13 residues. Germline-derived CDR1 and CDR2 are LNHDA and SQIVND (reference sequence). V was shortened by 3 bases and J by 3 bases, with 8 bases between the two germline ends. This sample also belongs to another study, concerning T cells in Graves' hyperthyroidism and ophthalmopathy. This second report adds: Most clonotypes expanded in thyroid above 0.001 were likewise present in blood.

V is TRBV19 and J is TRBJ1-1; D unresolved. The specimen was peripheral blood mononuclear cells (PBMCs), collected at new diagnosis, from a patient treated with antithyroid drugs. This TCR was recovered from a woman younger than 30 with Graves disease. The chain's CDR3 is CASSMRIDTEAFF. CDR3 DNA: TGTGCCAGTAGTATGAGGATCGACACTGAAGCTTTCTTT.